This is a list of T cell receptor beta chains from one sample in a study of Graves' ophthalmopathy and Graves' hyperthyroidism. TCRdb re-called the multiplex PCR reads through MiXCR, storing one row per CDR3 protein. The data hold approximately 700,000 distinct CDR3 sequences, with roughly two fifths observed a single time. The sample was peripheral blood. These receptors came from an adult man with Graves' ophthalmopathy. The CDR3 runs from the conserved cysteine through the conserved F or W. Each record gives: CDR3 protein, CDR3 DNA, J gene, clone size, D gene, V gene. D genes are given only for firm matches. Size tells how often a clone was seen (once, few, many) or the class of an expanded clone, and some rows leave it out.

CASTPGARTEAFF | TGTGCCAGCACCCCCGGCGCTCGCACTGAAGCTTTCTTT | TRBJ1-1 | NA | NA | TRBV5-6
CASSPRAGTSYEQYF | TGTGCCAGCAGTCCCCGGGCAGGGACCTCCTACGAGCAGTACTTC | TRBJ2-7 | few | NA | TRBV2
CASSLFIQGMYEQYF | TGTGCCAGCAGCTTATTCATACAGGGGATGTACGAGCAGTACTTC | TRBJ2-7 | few | TRBD1 | TRBV7-3
CATSDFSETQYF | TGTGCCACCAGTGATTTCTCGGAGACCCAGTACTTC | TRBJ2-5 | few | NA | TRBV24-1
CSVEETDRDHYGYTF | TGCAGCGTTGAAGAAACTGACAGAGATCACTATGGCTACACCTTC | TRBJ1-2 | many | NA | TRBV29-1
CASSQGVDYEQYF | TGTGCCAGCAGTCAGGGGGTCGACTACGAGCAGTACTTC | TRBJ2-7 | NA | TRBD1 | TRBV10-3
CASSLEGGYGNTIYF | TGTGCCAGCAGCTTAGAAGGTGGATATGGAAACACCATATATTTT | TRBJ1-3 | NA | NA | TRBV11-2
CATSTRTAYGYTF | TGTGCCACCAGCACCCGGACAGCCTATGGCTACACCTTC | TRBJ1-2 | few | NA | TRBV15
CASSEPGQLIEAQYF | TGTGCCAGCAGTGAGCCGGGACAGTTAATAGAGGCCCAGTACTTC | TRBJ2-5 | NA | TRBD1 | TRBV2
CASSFQGSSYTF | TGTGCCAGCAGTTTTCAGGGAAGCAGCTACACCTTC | TRBJ1-2 | few | NA | TRBV12-3/TRBV12-4
CASSVDGAREQYF | TGTGCCAGCAGCGTAGACGGGGCGAGGGAGCAGTACTTC | TRBJ2-7 | few | NA | TRBV9
CASSDFGQFGGYTF | TGTGCCAGCAGCGATTTCGGACAGTTTGGAGGCTACACCTTC | TRBJ1-2 | many | NA | TRBV7-8
CASSLVGTGPHSPLHF | TGTGCCAGCAGCTTAGTAGGGACAGGGCCGCATTCACCCCTCCACTTT | TRBJ1-6 | NA | TRBD1 | TRBV7-2
CASSVGDGSGANVLTF | TGTGCCAGCAGCGTAGGGGATGGTTCCGGGGCCAACGTCCTGACTTTC | TRBJ2-6 | many | NA | TRBV9
CAYQASRIAEQYF | TGTGCCTACCAGGCGTCACGTATCGCCGAGCAGTACTTC | TRBJ2-7 | NA | NA | TRBV25-1
CASSLGQLKFGYTF | TGTGCCAGCAGCTTGGGACAGCTCAAATTTGGCTACACCTTC | TRBJ1-2 | NA | TRBD1 | TRBV7-9
CATSRVLGQNTEAFF | TGTGCCACCAGCAGAGTTCTCGGACAGAACACTGAAGCTTTCTTT | TRBJ1-1 | NA | NA | TRBV15
CAMRTGFSPLHF | TGTGCCATGCGGACGGGGTTTTCACCCCTCCACTTT | TRBJ1-6 | NA | NA | TRBV10-3
CASSLDRTSGGALVETQYF | TGTGCCAGCAGCTTAGATCGGACTAGCGGGGGGGCTTTGGTGGAGACCCAGTACTTT | TRBJ2-5 | NA | TRBD2 | TRBV7-2
CASSQEFTTEAFF | TGTGCCAGCAGCCAAGAGTTTACCACTGAAGCTTTCTTT | TRBJ1-1 | few | NA | TRBV7-9
CASSPDTTYEQYF | TGCGCCAGCAGCCCGGACACAACCTACGAGCAGTACTTC | TRBJ2-7 | many | NA | TRBV5-1
CASSGLTGQLNEQYF | TGTGCCAGCAGCGGGCTGACGGGACAGCTCAACGAGCAGTACTTC | TRBJ2-7 | few | TRBD1 | TRBV11-2
CASSYTGRGAREQYF | TGTGCCAGCAGTTACACAGGTCGGGGGGCGCGCGAGCAGTACTTC | TRBJ2-7 | NA | NA | TRBV6-5
CASSLGLASEQFF | TGTGCCAGCAGCTTGGGACTAGCGAGTGAGCAGTTCTTC | TRBJ2-1 | NA | TRBD2 | TRBV7-2
CASLETGGLEPQHF | TGTGCCAGCTTAGAGACAGGGGGGTTAGAGCCCCAGCATTTT | TRBJ1-5 | NA | TRBD1 | TRBV10-3
CSARSGPRPTNDQDF | TGCAGTGCTAGATCCGGACCCCGGCCGACAAATGACCAGGACTTC | TRBJ2-5 | once | NA | TRBV20-1
CASSVRTGERATNEKLLF | TGTGCCAGCAGCGTGAGGACAGGGGAACGTGCAACTAATGAAAAACTGCTTTTT | TRBJ1-4 | NA | TRBD1 | TRBV9
CASSLNPSGGARETQYF | TGTGCCAGCAGCTTAAACCCTAGCGGGGGGGCAAGAGAGACCCAGTACTTC | TRBJ2-5 | NA | TRBD2 | TRBV7-2
CASSWGSRAGANVLTF | TGTGCCAGCAGTTGGGGGTCCCGGGCTGGGGCCAACGTCCTGACTTTC | TRBJ2-6 | many | NA | TRBV10-3
CSAREPATEKLFF | TGCAGTGCTAGAGAACCCGCAACGGAAAAACTGTTTTTT | TRBJ1-4 | NA | NA | TRBV20-1
CASSYSLGGAKTQYF | TGTGCCAGCAGTTACTCGCTGGGGGGGGCGAAGACCCAGTACTTC | TRBJ2-5 | NA | NA | TRBV6-6
CASSQDLLARTYEQYF | TGTGCCAGCAGCCAAGATCTTCTAGCGAGAACCTACGAGCAGTACTTC | TRBJ2-7 | NA | NA | TRBV7-2
CASSLSGRGYQPQHF | TGTGCCAGCAGCTTATCCGGGCGCGGGTATCAGCCCCAGCATTTT | TRBJ1-5 | many | NA | TRBV7-2
CASQDTSSGNTIYF | TGTGCCTCCCAAGACACGAGCTCTGGAAACACCATATATTTT | TRBJ1-3 | many | NA | TRBV10-3
CASSSPGLAGQKQYF | TGTGCCAGCAGCTCGCCGGGACTAGCGGGACAGAAGCAGTACTTC | TRBJ2-7 | few | TRBD2 | TRBV7-9
CASGNVKGTELFF | TGTGCCAGCGGGAACGTTAAGGGGACGGAGCTGTTTTTT | TRBJ2-2 | NA | NA | TRBV7-9
CASVRSDRVSPLHF | TGCGCCAGCGTCCGGTCTGATAGGGTTTCACCCCTCCACTTT | TRBJ1-6 | NA | NA | TRBV5-1
CASRENRDRGATGANVLTF | TGTGCCAGCAGGGAAAACCGGGACAGGGGCGCAACTGGGGCCAACGTCCTGACTTTC | TRBJ2-6 | NA | TRBD1 | TRBV25-1
CSVEGGAAGNEKLFF | TGCAGCGTTGAAGGGGGGGCAGCGGGAAATGAAAAACTGTTTTTT | TRBJ1-4 | NA | NA | TRBV29-1
CASTPRGNGNTIYF | TGTGCCAGTACCCCGAGGGGAAATGGAAACACCATATATTTT | TRBJ1-3 | NA | NA | TRBV25-1
CASFGGNYNSPLHF | TGTGCCAGTTTCGGGGGCAATTATAATTCACCCCTCCACTTT | TRBJ1-6 | NA | NA | TRBV6-4
CASSQGTGFQPQHF | TGTGCCAGCAGCCAAGGGACAGGGTTTCAGCCCCAGCATTTT | TRBJ1-5 | many | TRBD1 | TRBV16